These T cell receptor beta chains were read from a single sample in a study of post-analysis software for immune sequencing data. TCRdb ran MiXCR on the PCR reads and lists one entry per CDR3 protein. The sample includes more than 450,000 distinct CDR3 sequences, about 40% of them seen just once. The sequencing input was blood. The receptors were sampled from a girl between 10 and 17 years old with multiple sclerosis. Both conserved end residues are part of each CDR3. A D gene is named only where the DNA matches it firmly. Clone size is stated in some rows and not others, as once, few, many or a class when expanded.

j_call	clone_size	v_call	d_call	cdr3_nt	cdr3_aa
TRBJ2-5	-	TRBV12-3/TRBV12-4	-	TGTGCCAGCAGTTACGACCTGCGGGAGACCCAGTACTTC	CASSYDLRETQYF
TRBJ2-3	-	TRBV20-1	-	TGCAGTGCTAGTGCCCTAGATGGGGGAACAGGGACCACAGATACGCAGTATTTT	CSASALDGGTGTTDTQYF
TRBJ2-1	-	TRBV12-3/TRBV12-4	-	TGTGCCAGCAGTTTGGGCAGTTTCGACAATGAGCAGTTCTTC	CASSLGSFDNEQFF
TRBJ1-1	-	TRBV12-3/TRBV12-4	TRBD1	TGTGCCAGCAGCCGAGGGGTGGTGGGCAGGGGGCCGACTGAAGCTTTCTTT	CASSRGVVGRGPTEAFF
TRBJ2-7	few	TRBV6-6	-	TGTGCCAGCACAGCAGTGGACGGCTACGAGCAGTACTTC	CASTAVDGYEQYF
TRBJ2-1	once	TRBV12-3/TRBV12-4	TRBD2	TGTGCCAGCAGCCTTAGCGGGGGGGCCGAGAATGAGCAGTTCTTC	CASSLSGGAENEQFF
TRBJ2-7	-	TRBV5-1	-	TGCGCCAGCAGCTTAACCCCCCAGGGTGGCTACGAGCAGTACTTC	CASSLTPQGGYEQYF
TRBJ1-6	-	TRBV7-6	-	TGTGCCAGCAGCTCTCCCGGGGATTATAATTCACCCCTCCACTTT	CASSSPGDYNSPLHF
TRBJ2-1	-	TRBV12-3/TRBV12-4	-	TGCGCCAGCAGCTTACGAGGGGATGAGCAGTTCTTC	CASSLRGDEQFF
TRBJ2-5	-	TRBV6-6	TRBD2	TGTGCCAGCAGTTACGAAAGCGGGGAAGAAGAGGCCCAGTACTTC	CASSYESGEEEAQYF
TRBJ2-3	few	TRBV4-1	TRBD2	TGCGCCAGCAGCTTAGACGGGAGGGGCACAGATACGCAGTATTTT	CASSLDGRGTDTQYF
TRBJ2-1	few	TRBV4-1	-	TGCGCCAGCAGCCAGGCTTCGGACAATGAGCAGTTCTTC	CASSQASDNEQFF